A single sample gave rise to the 32 T cell receptor beta chains below, sequenced in a study of cytomegalovirus exposure and HLA in healthy donors. The PCR made use of 60 Vbeta and 13 Jbeta primers. Repertoires were generated with immunoSEQ multiplex PCR, while TCRdb's copy carries only in-frame clones and drops some. The profile shows about 140,000 clones, 80% of them singletons. The sequenced sample consisted of PBMCs. Source of these receptors: a man over 45 in good health and CMV-seronegative.

The V gene is TRBV5-1, the J gene TRBJ1-6; D is unresolved. The CDR3 consists of 19 residues. Per the germline V gene, CDR1 is SGHRS and CDR2 is YFSETQ. V was clipped by 3 bases and J by 0 bases, with 19 bases between them. CDR3 sequence: CASSYSPLSESSYNSPLHF. In DNA, the CDR3 is TGCGCCAGCAGCTATTCTCCCCTATCGGAGAGCTCCTATAATTCACCCCTCCACTTT.

The chain couples TRBV12-5 to TRBJ2-1, with 11 positions matching TRBD2. The CDR3 covers 14 residues. In germline, CDR1 is LGHNT, CDR2 FRNRAP. V gave up 5 bases and J gave up 9 bases; unmatched junction bases: 6. The CDR3 here is CASGSGLAGGEQFF. In DNA form, the CDR3 reads TGTGCTAGTGGTAGTGGGCTAGCGGGAGGTGAGCAGTTCTTC.

V is TRBV28 and J is TRBJ1-1; 7 positions match TRBD1. The junction had 8 bases not matched to a gene; V was cut back by 3 bases and J by 4 bases. The CDR3 is made up of 15 amino acids. The germline V gene encodes CDR1 MDHEN and CDR2 SYDVKM. The CDR3 region has the DNA TGTGCCAGCAGTTTCTCAGACAGGGTAGGCACTGAAGCTTTCTTT. It translates to CASSFSDRVGTEAFF.

There are a few counts of this clone. The V gene is TRBV5-1, the J gene TRBJ2-1; 10 bases agree with TRBD2. Germline trimming cut 1 base from V and 9 bases from J; bases unmatched to any gene: 10. CDR1 SGHRS and CDR2 YFSETQ come from the germline V gene. CDR3 size: 16 residues. CDR3 sequence reads: CASSLPASGSGSEQFF. The CDR3 nucleotides are TGCGCCAGCAGCTTGCCGGCTAGCGGGAGTGGTAGTGAGCAGTTCTTC.

The chain has TRBV7-3 and TRBJ2-3; 8 bases are shared with TRBD2. The CDR3 totals 15 residues. V dropped 4 bases and J dropped 2; count of bases not matched to a gene: 5. Germline assignment: CDR1 SGHTA and CDR2 FQGTGA. The DNA for the CDR3 is TGTGCCAGCAGCTCTAGCGGGCTGCACACAGATACGCAGTATTTT. This translates into CASSSSGLHTDTQYF.

As to this clone: This sample includes further DNA sequences coding for the same CDR3. The rearrangement uses TRBV6-1 and TRBJ2-7; 7 positions match TRBD1. The length of the CDR3 is 14 residues. In germline, CDR1 is MNHNS, CDR2 SASEGT. V trimming: 7 bases; J trimming: 3 bases; junction bases outside the gene matches: 9. CDR3: CASTDRDRGYEQYF. In DNA, the CDR3 is TGTGCCAGCACTGATCGGGACAGAGGCTACGAGCAGTACTTC.

The chain joins TRBV28 to TRBJ1-3, with D tentatively TRBD1 (5 bases). The CDR3 totals 14 residues. V was pared by 3 bases and J by 8 bases, with 14 bases between. Germline V gene data show CDR1 as MDHEN and CDR2 as SYDVKM. The CDR3 loop reads CASSFYAGGDTIYF. CDR3 coding DNA: TGTGCCAGCAGTTTTTACGCCGGAGGGGACACCATATATTTT.

The DNA of the CDR3 is TGTGCCAGTAGTAGTATATGGAACACTGAAGCTTTCTTT. Amino acids: CASSSIWNTEAFF. The rearrangement joins TRBV19 to TRBJ1-1; D remains unclear. Between the trimmed V and J ends, which lost 4 bases and 1 base, there was a span of 7 bases. The germline V gene encodes CDR1 LNHDA and CDR2 SQIVND (reference sequence). The CDR3 has 13 residues.

This chain joins TRBV6-1 and TRBJ2-5; TRBD1 is a possible D gene (5 bases). The CDR3 length is 18 residues. Germline values: CDR1 MNHNS, CDR2 SASEGT. V was cut by 1 base and J by 1 base, with 19 bases left in between. This chain's CDR3 is CASSEGWRTSTLQETQYF. CDR3 nucleotide sequence: TGTGCCAGCAGTGAAGGTTGGCGGACATCAACCCTCCAAGAGACCCAGTACTTC.

The chain employs TRBV5-4 and TRBJ2-2; 8 bases are shared with TRBD2. Germline CDR1 and CDR2: SGHNT and YYREEE (reference sequence). Trimming at V came to 0 bases and at J to 5 bases, leaving 6 bases not matched to a gene. The CDR3 spans 16 residues. The CDR3, as DNA: TGTGCCAGCAGCTTGGGTGGGACTAGGAGTACCGGGGAGCTGTTTTTT. Translating it yields CASSLGGTRSTGELFF.

The J gene is TRBJ2-1, the V gene TRBV2; 10 positions match TRBD1. CDR1 is SNHLY and CDR2 is FYNNEI in the germline V gene. V dropped 8 bases and J dropped 10; count of bases not matched to a gene: 14. The CDR3 covers 15 residues. DNA of the CDR3: TGTGCCAGCTGGGGGCCGGGACAGGGGACAGGGGAGCAGTTCTTC. This translates into CASWGPGQGTGEQFF. The complete variable domain, with remaining parts taken from reference TRBV2 and TRBJ2-1, reads EPEVTQTPSHQVTQMGQEVILRCVPISNHLYFYWYRQILGQKVEFLVSFYNNEISEKSEIFDDQFSVERPDGSNFTLKIRSTKLEDSAMYFCASWGPGQGTGEQFFGPGTRLTVL.

This rearrangement joins TRBV9 to TRBJ1-1; D gene uncertain. V was shortened by 0 bases and J by 4 bases, with 10 bases between the two germline ends. The CDR3 runs to 14 residues. Per the germline V gene, CDR1 is SGDLS and CDR2 is YYNGEE. This chain's CDR3 is CASSVEPMRTEAFF. CDR3 nucleotide sequence: TGTGCCAGCAGCGTAGAACCGATGCGCACTGAAGCTTTCTTT.

V usage is TRBV5-5 and J usage is TRBJ1-2; D ambiguous. Germline values: CDR1 SGHKS, CDR2 YYEKEE (reference sequence). The ends were cut back, 0 bases at V and 4 bases at J, with 10 bases in the middle. The CDR3 sequence is 14 residues long. The CDR3 bases are TGTGCCAGCAGCTTGGCCCCCGCGAGCTATGGCTACACCTTC. It yields the protein CASSLAPASYGYTF.

The chain has TRBV11-2 and TRBJ2-1; a possible D gene is TRBD1 (6 bases). The CDR3 covers 18 residues. CDR1 is SGHAT, CDR2 FQNNGV, per germline. V lost 3 bases and J 8 bases, leaving 26 bases between the germline ends. The DNA of the CDR3 is TGTGCCAGCAGCTTCTCTAACCAGGGGAGTTATGGGTTCGATGAGCAGTTCTTC. Its translation: CASSFSNQGSYGFDEQFF.

This clone was counted a few times. The chain is built from TRBV6-1 and TRBJ1-1; D ambiguous. CDR3 length: 14 amino acids. Germline CDR1 MNHNS, CDR2 SASEGT. Trimming took 0 bases from V and 6 from J, leaving 11 bases between them. CDR3 coding DNA: TGTGCCAGCAGTGAAGCGGTTCTACGGGCTGAAGCTTTCTTT. Its protein product is CASSEAVLRAEAFF.

This clone has just one count. The chain is built from TRBV12-5 and TRBJ2-3; 7 bases fit TRBD1. Germline V gene lookup returns CDR1 LGHNT and CDR2 FRNRAP. The junction had 5 bases not matched to a gene; V was cut back by 5 bases and J by 6 bases. The CDR3 is made up of 13 amino acids. The CDR3 protein is CASGHPDRDTQYF. In DNA, the CDR3 is TGTGCTAGTGGTCACCCGGACAGGGATACGCAGTATTTT.

CDR3 loop: CAISPGTSGVTQYF. DNA of the CDR3: TGTGCCATCAGCCCCGGGACTAGCGGAGTCACGCAGTATTTT. The rearrangement links TRBV10-3 to TRBJ2-3; 11 nucleotides match TRBD2. V was pared by 6 bases and J by 9 bases, with 8 bases of the junction left unmatched. Germline lookup yields CDR1 ENHRY and CDR2 SYGVKD. CDR3 length equals 14 residues.

This clone was counted a few times. The CDR3 is CASSLAPPREALPHEQYF. The CDR3 bases are TGTGCCAGCAGCTTAGCCCCACCGCGGGAGGCCCTCCCACACGAGCAGTACTTC. The chain employs TRBV11-2 and TRBJ2-7, with TRBD2 matching 8 bases. The CDR3 has 18 residues. Losses at the gene ends were 1 base for V and 5 bases for J; bases not matched to a gene: 16. Per germline, CDR1 SGHAT and CDR2 FQNNGV.

This rearrangement joins TRBV15 to TRBJ1-2; D call uncertain. Germline-derived CDR1 and CDR2 are LNHNV and YYDKDF (reference sequence). The CDR3 covers 18 residues. Between the trimmed V and J ends, which lost 0 bases and 5 bases, there was a span of 22 bases. The CDR3 DNA reads as TGTGCCACCAGCAGAGATTCAGGAGGCAGAAAGTTCAATTATGGCTACACCTTC. Its protein is CATSRDSGGRKFNYGYTF.

Details on this clone: At one end, the junction sequence differs from germline, possibly due to a read error. Other DNA sequences in the same sample also yield this CDR3. The gene calls are TRBV6-4 and TRBJ1-5; 10 bases match TRBD1. The germline gives CDR1 MRHNA, CDR2 SNTAGT. The CDR3 loop spans 18 amino acids. The DNA for the CDR3 is TGTGCCAGCAGCGACTACGACAGGGGGCATGCGGTAGGTCAGCCCCAGCATTTT. Amino acids: CASSDYDRGHAVGQPQHF.

The chain is built from TRBV5-6 and TRBJ2-5; a possible D gene is TRBD1 (5 bases). The germline gives CDR1 SGHDT, CDR2 YYEEEE. V lost 3 bases, J lost 7 bases, and 22 bases lay in between. There are 16 residues in the CDR3. CDR3 loop: CASSSTAMPASGTQYF. The CDR3 bases are TGTGCCAGCAGCTCGACAGCGATGCCGGCGTCGGGGACCCAGTACTTC.

Here the CDR3 reads CASSVLSGGGNEQFF. The CDR3 bases are TGTGCCAGCAGCGTTCTCAGCGGGGGGGGCAATGAGCAGTTCTTC. This chain links TRBV9 with TRBJ2-1; 10 bases are a match to TRBD2. Trimming at V came to 2 bases and at J to 6 bases, leaving 5 bases not matched to a gene. CDR3 length equals 15 residues. The V gene's germline CDR1 is SGDLS and CDR2 YYNGEE.

This chain links TRBV7-9 with TRBJ2-1; D unresolved. The CDR3 runs to 14 residues. V was trimmed by 1 base and J by 4 bases, leaving 8 bases between them. The germline gives CDR1 SEHNR, CDR2 FQNEAQ (reference sequence). The CDR3 nucleotides are TGTGCCAGCAGCTTAGACTCAGGTTACAATGAGCAGTTCTTC. Protein sequence: CASSLDSGYNEQFF.

The V and J genes are TRBV4-2 and TRBJ2-1; TRBD1 might be the D (7 bases). This CDR3 has 16 residues. From germline, CDR1 is LGHNA and CDR2 YNFKEQ. Trimming shortened V by 5 bases and J by 4 bases, and 18 bases separated the two germline ends. The CDR3 reads CASSSFGGRGYNEQFF. The CDR3 DNA reads as TGTGCCAGCAGCTCCTTCGGGGGCAGGGGGTACAATGAGCAGTTCTTC.

The V call is TRBV9, the J call TRBJ2-7; D perhaps matches TRBD2 (5 bases). The V and J ends lost 4 bases and 6 bases respectively, with 14 bases between them. This CDR3 is built from 13 residues. In germline, CDR1 is SGDLS, CDR2 YYNGEE. CDR3 in amino acids: CASSPGGVGEQYF. CDR3 coding DNA: TGTGCCAGCAGCCCCGGAGGAGTGGGCGAGCAGTACTTC.

The V gene is TRBV7-9, the J gene TRBJ1-1; D is ambiguous. The V end lost 6 bases, the J end lost 6 bases, and 20 bases lay between the germline ends. Per the germline V gene, CDR1 is SEHNR and CDR2 is FQNEAQ (reference sequence). CDR3 length: 15 residues. The CDR3 is CASSSPLPPMAEAFF. In DNA, the CDR3 is TGTGCCAGCAGTTCCCCACTGCCGCCTATGGCTGAAGCTTTCTTT.

The chain combines TRBV27 with TRBJ2-7; the D gene is possibly TRBD1 (8 bases). In germline, CDR1 is MNHEY, CDR2 SMNVEV (reference sequence). CDR3 length: 17 residues. V lost 3 bases to trimming and J lost 5 bases, with 23 bases between them. The CDR3 region has the DNA TGTGCCAGCAGTTTCTACAGGGGGGGAGATAAGGGGGACGAGCAGTACTTC. Translating gives CASSFYRGGDKGDEQYF.

This chain joins TRBV19 and TRBJ2-5, with TRBD2 as a possible D gene (5 bases). The CDR3 is 15 amino acids. Per germline, CDR1 LNHDA and CDR2 SQIVND (reference sequence). V was cut by 3 bases and J by 2 bases, with 13 bases left in between. The CDR3 here is CASSITGFGQETQYF. The CDR3 nucleotides are TGTGCCAGTAGTATCACGGGGTTCGGGCAAGAGACCCAGTACTTC.

This clone was seen once. This sequence joins TRBV2 and TRBJ1-5; no clear D. V was clipped by 4 bases and J by 7 bases, with 14 bases between them. CDR1 and CDR2 (germline): SNHLY, FYNNEI. The CDR3 totals 14 residues. Here the CDR3 DNA reads TGTGCCAGCAGTGCTGATGAGGGAGGACAGCCCCAGCATTTT. Protein sequence: CASSADEGGQPQHF.

The rearrangement joins TRBV5-1 to TRBJ2-2; 7 bases fit TRBD1. The germline gives CDR1 SGHRS, CDR2 YFSETQ. The V and J ends lost 4 bases and 0 bases, in that order; junction bases with no gene match: 6. The CDR3 sequence is 16 residues long. The CDR3: CASSRADRTNTGELFF. In nucleotides, the CDR3 is TGCGCCAGCAGCCGAGCGGACAGGACGAACACCGGGGAGCTGTTTTTT.

This sequence joins TRBV4-1 and TRBJ2-1; TRBD2 is a possible D gene (5 bases). Trimming removed 4 bases at V and 8 bases at J, with 12 bases between. The CDR3 contains 13 residues. Per the germline V gene, CDR1 is MGHRA and CDR2 is YSYEKL. CDR3 amino acids: CASSPPGIHEQFF. The CDR3 nucleotides are TGCGCCAGCAGCCCGCCCGGGATCCATGAGCAGTTCTTC.

This clone has only a few counts. The V gene is TRBV4-2, the J gene TRBJ2-6; 7 nucleotides line up with TRBD1. This CDR3 has 16 amino acids. V lost 6 bases to trimming and J lost 0 bases; unmatched junction nucleotides: 5. Per the germline V gene, CDR1 is LGHNA and CDR2 is YNFKEQ. DNA of the CDR3: TGTGCCAGCAGTCGGGACAGTCCCTCTGGGGCCAACGTCCTGACTTTC. It yields the protein CASSRDSPSGANVLTF.